This T cell receptor beta chain is from a study of cytomegalovirus exposure and HLA in healthy donors. Clones were sequenced by immunoSEQ multiplex PCR, and TCRdb holds only the in-frame ones, with some missing. Of 200,000 to 250,000 clones in the sample, over 75% were seen once. V was cut by 1 base and J by 7 bases, with 11 bases left in between. The CDR3 totals 14 residues. Germline CDR1 reads SEHNR; CDR2 reads FQNEAQ (reference sequence). The clonotype was recovered from a woman under 30 in good health and CMV-seropositive. The sequenced material came from PBMCs. This sequence joins TRBV7-9 and TRBJ1-5, with D hard to call. In DNA form, the CDR3 reads TGTGCCAGCAGCTTAGGTGGGCAGAAGCAGCCCCAGCATTTT. Protein sequence: CASSLGGQKQPQHF.